These T cell receptor beta chains were read from a single sample in a study of blood T cell repertoires in COVID-19. TCRdb keeps only in-frame clones here, not all; method: immunoSEQ multiplex PCR. This table holds approximately 170,000 clones, about 91% found once. The specimen sequenced was PBMCs or T cells enriched from blood (not recorded which). Source of these receptors: a woman in her late teens or twenties who had recovered from COVID-19. Both conserved end residues are part of each CDR3. A D gene is named only where the DNA matches it firmly. Only part of the rows carry a size: once, few, many, or a class if the clone is expanded.

DNA,CDR3,V,D,size,J
TGTGCCAGCAGCCCGCACTCCGGGGGCTATGGCTACACCTTC,CASSPHSGGYGYTF,TRBV7-3,.,.,TRBJ1-2
TGTGCCAGCAGTGCAACAAGTGCCTATGGCTACACCTTC,CASSATSAYGYTF,TRBV27,.,.,TRBJ1-2
TGTGCCAGCAGCTTAGGCCCCTGGACAGGGGTTGAAGCTTTCTTT,CASSLGPWTGVEAFF,TRBV13,TRBD1,.,TRBJ1-1
TGTGCCAGCAGTGCCGGGATTCTACCTACCTACGAGCAGTACTTC,CASSAGILPTYEQYF,TRBV2,.,.,TRBJ2-7
TGTGCCAGCAGTTCTACCGGGACCTACAATGAGCAGTTCTTC,CASSSTGTYNEQFF,TRBV28,.,.,TRBJ2-1
TGTGCCACCAGGAGGACTAGCGGGATACCTGAGCAGTTCTTC,CATRRTSGIPEQFF,TRBV24-1,TRBD2,.,TRBJ2-1
TGCAGCGCCCGAAAGGGGCTAGCGGGAGGGCTCGGCTACGAGCAGTACTTC,CSARKGLAGGLGYEQYF,TRBV29-1,TRBD2,.,TRBJ2-7
TGTGCCAGCATGGGCGGGACCTACGAGCAGTACTTC,CASMGGTYEQYF,TRBV2,.,.,TRBJ2-7
TGTGCCAGAAGCTCGTCACCGGGACATAGGAACATTCAGTACTTC,CARSSSPGHRNIQYF,TRBV5-3,.,.,TRBJ2-4
TGTGCCAGCAGCTTAGCGGGAGGGCCAGGGGAGCAGTACTTC,CASSLAGGPGEQYF,TRBV7-2,TRBD2,.,TRBJ2-7
TGTGCCAGCAGCCCTACAGGGCCTGGGGAGCTGTTTTTT,CASSPTGPGELFF,TRBV7-3,.,.,TRBJ2-2
TGTGCCAGCAGTTCGCTGGCGGACTACGAGCAGTACTTC,CASSSLADYEQYF,TRBV5-5,.,.,TRBJ2-7
TGTGCTAGCAGCTTAGGGCAGGGGGCGCCGGAGACCCAGTACTTC,CASSLGQGAPETQYF,TRBV7-7,TRBD1,.,TRBJ2-5
TGTGCCAGCAGCTCCGGTGAGAACACTGAAGCTTTCTTT,CASSSGENTEAFF,TRBV11-2,.,once,TRBJ1-1
TGTGCCAGCAGCTTAGGATCGGGTCTAAGCTACGAGCAGTACTTC,CASSLGSGLSYEQYF,TRBV7-6,.,medium-sized,TRBJ2-7
TGTGCCAGTACGCCAGGGTGGAATCAGCCCCAGCATTTT,CASTPGWNQPQHF,TRBV19,.,.,TRBJ1-5
TGTGCCAGCAGTTTATTGTCGTCAGATACGCAGTATTTT,CASSLLSSDTQYF,TRBV12-3/TRBV12-4,.,.,TRBJ2-3
TGTGCCAGCAGCCAAGATCCCAGAACGCCACCAGCGAACACCGGGGAGCTGTTTTTT,CASSQDPRTPPANTGELFF,TRBV4-2,.,.,TRBJ2-2